The text below deals with one T cell receptor beta chain. Some clones are missing from TCRdb's copy, which holds only in-frame ones; the method was immunoSEQ multiplex PCR. This sample has approximately 9,700 clones, with more than 75% found just once. Patient tissue came from resections in Japan or China, 2014–2017. This sample was included in a study of immune evolution from preneoplasia to lung adenocarcinoma. The sequenced material came from FFPE minimally invasive lung adenocarcinoma tissue. The receptor was isolated from a person aged 65-85 years with lung adenocarcinoma.

The CDR3 nucleotides are TGTGCCAGCAGCGAGAGACTAGCCGGTACAGATACGCAGTATTTT. Translation gives CASSERLAGTDTQYF. The rearrangement links TRBV7-8 to TRBJ2-3, with 7 bases aligning to TRBD2. The CDR3 spans 15 residues. Trimming took 5 bases from V and 3 from J; bases not matched to a gene: 8. The germline CDR1 and CDR2 sequences are SGHVS and FQNEAQ.